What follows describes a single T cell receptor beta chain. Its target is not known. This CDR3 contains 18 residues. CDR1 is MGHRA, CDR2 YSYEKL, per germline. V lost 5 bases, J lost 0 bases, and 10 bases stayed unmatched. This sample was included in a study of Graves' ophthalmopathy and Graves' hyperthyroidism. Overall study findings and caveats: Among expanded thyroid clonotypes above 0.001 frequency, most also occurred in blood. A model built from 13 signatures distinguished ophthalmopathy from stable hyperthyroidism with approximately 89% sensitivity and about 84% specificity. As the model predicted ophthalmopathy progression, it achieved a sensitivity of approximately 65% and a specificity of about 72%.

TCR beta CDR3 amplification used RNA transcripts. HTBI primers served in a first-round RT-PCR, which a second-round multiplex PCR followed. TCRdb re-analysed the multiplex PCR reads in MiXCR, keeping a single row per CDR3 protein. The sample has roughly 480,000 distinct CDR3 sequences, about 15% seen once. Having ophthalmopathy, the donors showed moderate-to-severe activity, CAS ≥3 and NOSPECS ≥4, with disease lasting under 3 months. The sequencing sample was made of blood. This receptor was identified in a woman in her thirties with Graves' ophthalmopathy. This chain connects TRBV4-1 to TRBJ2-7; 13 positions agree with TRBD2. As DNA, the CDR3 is TGCGCCAGCAGCTTGGGGACTAGCGGGATCTTAATCTCCTACGAGCAGTACTTC. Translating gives CASSLGTSGILISYEQYF.